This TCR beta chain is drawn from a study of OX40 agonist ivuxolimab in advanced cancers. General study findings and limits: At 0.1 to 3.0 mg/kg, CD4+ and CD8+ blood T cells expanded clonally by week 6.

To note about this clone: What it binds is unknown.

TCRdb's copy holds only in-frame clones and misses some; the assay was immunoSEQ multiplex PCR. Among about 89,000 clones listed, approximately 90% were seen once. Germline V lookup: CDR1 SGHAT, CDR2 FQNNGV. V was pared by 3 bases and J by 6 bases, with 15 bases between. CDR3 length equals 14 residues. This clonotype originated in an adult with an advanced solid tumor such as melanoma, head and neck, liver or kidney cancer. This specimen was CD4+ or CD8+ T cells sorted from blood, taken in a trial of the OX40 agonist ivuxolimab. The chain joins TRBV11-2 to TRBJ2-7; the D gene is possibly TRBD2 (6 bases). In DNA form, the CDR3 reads TGTGCCAGCAGCTTTGGCTGGGGAGGTGTCGAGCAGTACTTC. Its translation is CASSFGWGGVEQYF.